Detailed here is one TCR beta chain. Its target antigen remains unknown. No base quality values were provided; no much bigger clone lies one nucleotide off. TCRbeta CDR3 regions were amplified from genomic DNA using the immunoSEQ Assay, a bias-controlled multiplex PCR. Processing in the source paper ran as follows. The number of nucleated cells in each sample was estimated from the amplification of reference gene primers within the assay. Sequence reads were collapsed and filtered to measure the absolute abundance of every unique TCRbeta CDR3 rearrangement. For each sample, productive Simpson clonality was calculated as the square root of Simpson's diversity index across productive rearrangements. As stored in TCRdb, this immuneACCESS dataset retains in-frame rearrangements with V and J assigned. A fraction of the clones does not appear; measured against another copy, unresolved V genes explain less than half of the discrepancy, and the remainder lacks a known reason. V and J calls and clone size are given by that table; D and trimming were obtained from the DNA. The sample table records around 300,000 clones; more than 75% of these occur just once. Of the sample, roughly 4.1% is held by the ten largest clones.

Whole blood was collected in K2EDTA tubes by collaborating institutions according to the institutions' own protocols. For TCRbeta analysis, collaborators shipped samples in one of three forms: frozen whole blood, isolated PBMCs, or DNA extracted from either of those sample types. Sequences LNHDA (CDR1) and SQIVND (CDR2) are obtained from the germline V gene (reference sequence). From cysteine to phenylalanine, the CDR3 is 17 amino acids long. Of all the DNA, just the CDR3 is kept, 51 bases in frame from base 1. Relative to germline, V is missing 5 bases and J is missing 1 base, with 12 bases of the junction outside any gene match. The data were obtained in a study of blood T cell repertoires in COVID-19 (dated by TCRdb to 2020 to 2022). Describing the broader study: The collaborator samples originated in the United States, Italy and Spain and spanned the acute and convalescent phases of COVID-19. The material from the prospective study consisted of cDNA or gDNA derived from T cells, B-cell-depleted T cells, or PBMCs. Deeply sampled blood TCRbeta repertoires from subjects exposed to, actively infected with, or recovered from COVID-19 were included in the dataset. A freely available public database, intended as a resource for researchers studying the immune response to SARS-CoV-2, is where the repertoires were released. The samples were drawn from two sources: the first 160 participants of the ongoing ImmuneRACE study, and over 950 subjects contributed by 6 global collaborators. A de-identified subject ID, COVID-19 status, age in years and sex were almost always included in the sample metadata. HLA class I and class II types, where available, came from metadata supplied by the sample provider rather than from assay-based typing.

Broad study findings and their caveats: How much clinical and demographic metadata was included differed by source and by participant, and the metadata was provided uncurated.

The sequencing sample was made of peripheral blood. The chain uses TRBV19 and TRBJ2-3; 7 central nucleotides agree with TRBD1. The origin of this receptor is a woman aged 45-59 years with active or convalescent COVID-19. The sequenced DNA is TGTGCCAGTAGTCCTTTACTGGCAGGGGGTGGCACAGATACGCAGTATTTT. The translation is CASSPLLAGGGTDTQYF. The entire variable domain, with the stretches around the CDR3 drawn from the reference TRBV19 and TRBJ2-3 proteins, is DGGITQSPKYLFRKEGQNVTLSCEQNLNHDAMYWYRQDPGQGLRLIYYSQIVNDFQKGDIAEGYSVSREKKESFPLTVTSAQKNPTAFYLCASSPLLAGGGTDTQYFGPGTRLTVL.